A selection of T cell receptor beta chains follows, all from one sample in a study of cytomegalovirus exposure and HLA in healthy donors. This table comes from immunoSEQ multiplex PCR, and its TCRdb copy is limited to in-frame clones, with some not included. The data contain 150,000 to 180,000 clones, approximately 80% of them seen just once; the ten biggest clones take up about 4%. Sample: PBMCs. The receptor set was obtained from a woman aged 40 to 49 in good health and CMV-seronegative. The CDR3 runs from the conserved cysteine through the conserved F or W. The D gene is left open where the match is weak. Clone size is shown for a subset of rows, as once, few, many or a class of expanded clone.

TRBD1 | TRBJ2-3 | TRBV5-1 | 15 | - | TGCGCCAGCAGCTTGGCGGGGACAGGGATAGATACGCAGTATTTT | CASSLAGTGIDTQYF
TRBD2 | TRBJ2-1 | TRBV5-1 | 16 | - | TGCGCCAGCAGCCCCCTGGGGACTAGCGGGAGGGATGAGCAGTTCTTC | CASSPLGTSGRDEQFF
- | TRBJ1-1 | TRBV28 | 13 | - | TGTGCCAGCAGCATGAGGGGACTCGGAAGAGCTTTCTTT | CASSMRGLGRAFF
TRBD2 | TRBJ2-7 | TRBV6-1 | 14 | - | TGTGCCAGCAGTGATAGCGGGAGGCTCTACGAGCAGTACTTC | CASSDSGRLYEQYF
TRBD2 | TRBJ2-1 | TRBV5-1 | 16 | - | TGCGCCAGCAGCTTGGCTAGTACTAGCGGCTCCAATGAGCAGTTCTTC | CASSLASTSGSNEQFF
TRBD2 | TRBJ2-7 | TRBV9 | 15 | - | TGTGCCAGCAGCGTCACTAGCGGGGAGGGAGAGGAGCAGTACTTC | CASSVTSGEGEEQYF
- | TRBJ1-1 | TRBV5-1 | 13 | - | TGCGCCAGCAGCTTAAGCATGAACACTGAAGCTTTCTTT | CASSLSMNTEAFF
- | TRBJ2-1 | TRBV2 | 14 | - | TGTGCCAGCAGTGACAGGGGAATCTCTAATGAGCAGTTCTTC | CASSDRGISNEQFF
TRBD1 | TRBJ1-5 | TRBV6-1 | 16 | - | TGTGCCAGCAGTGAAGCGCCCAGGGGGGTCAATCAGCCCCAGCATTTT | CASSEAPRGVNQPQHF
- | TRBJ1-2 | TRBV19 | 13 | - | TGTGCCAGTAGAACCGGGACAAACTATGGCTACACCTTC | CASRTGTNYGYTF
- | TRBJ2-1 | TRBV4-1 | 18 | - | TGCGCCAGCAGCCAAGATAGCCTCACCCATCGCTCCTACAATGAGCAGTTCTTC | CASSQDSLTHRSYNEQFF
- | TRBJ1-1 | TRBV2 | 17 | few | TGTGCCAGCAGTGAAGGCGGGGCCGTACCCCGGGACACTGAAGCTTTCTTT | CASSEGGAVPRDTEAFF
TRBD2 | TRBJ2-5 | TRBV10-3 | 16 | - | TGTGCCATCAGTGTTACCGGACTAGCGGGGGGAGAGACCCAGTACTTC | CAISVTGLAGGETQYF
- | TRBJ2-2 | TRBV6-5 | 14 | once | TGTGCCAGCAGCCGGCGGACGAACACCGGGGAGCTGTTTTTT | CASSRRTNTGELFF
- | TRBJ2-7 | TRBV30 | 13 | once | TGTGCCTGGAGTCGCGCGGAAGGCGCCGAGCAGTACTTC | CAWSRAEGAEQYF
- | TRBJ1-2 | TRBV7-9 | 13 | - | TGTGCCAGCAGCTCCCCAGGGTGGGATGGCTACACCTTC | CASSSPGWDGYTF
TRBD2 | TRBJ2-7 | TRBV9 | 13 | - | TGTGCCAGCAGCGTATTGGCGGGGGGTGAGCAGTACTTC | CASSVLAGGEQYF
- | TRBJ1-5 | TRBV11-3 | 16 | - | TGTGCCAGCAGCTTAGCCATACAGGGCTCCAATCAGCCCCAGCATTTT | CASSLAIQGSNQPQHF
TRBD1 | TRBJ1-5 | TRBV15 | 15 | - | TGTGCCACTTCCCCGGTAGGGACAGGGATTCAGCCCCAGCATTTT | CATSPVGTGIQPQHF
TRBD2 | TRBJ2-1 | TRBV25-1 | 17 | - | TGTGCCAGCAGTGCCCCCGGGACTAGTCCTCTCTGGGATGAGCAGTTCTTC | CASSAPGTSPLWDEQFF
TRBD2 | TRBJ2-7 | TRBV6-1 | 15 | - | TGTGCCAGCAGCCCCGGGACTAGCGGCTCCTACGAGCAGTACTTC | CASSPGTSGSYEQYF
- | TRBJ1-2 | TRBV4-2 | 15 | - | TGTGCCAGCAGCCAAGAGGGGGGGGTAAACTATGGCTACACCTTC | CASSQEGGVNYGYTF
TRBD2 | TRBJ2-1 | TRBV29-1 | 20 | - | TGCAGCGTCGCACGTTACAAGGGGACTAGCGGGAGGGCCGGCTACAATGAGCAGTTCTTC | CSVARYKGTSGRAGYNEQFF
TRBD2 | TRBJ2-2 | TRBV5-4 | 18 | - | TGTGCCAGCAGCTTCAGGCGCGGGGGGAAAAGGAACACCGGGGAGCTGTTTTTT | CASSFRRGGKRNTGELFF
- | TRBJ2-5 | TRBV10-3 | 13 | few | TGTGCCATCAGTGGAGCGGATCAAGAGACCCAGTACTTC | CAISGADQETQYF
- | TRBJ1-2 | TRBV7-9 | 16 | - | TGTGCCAGCACCTCGGGCGGAGACGGGGGACCTTATGGCTACACCTTC | CASTSGGDGGPYGYTF
- | TRBJ1-5 | TRBV28 | 14 | - | TGTGCCAGCAGTTTGGACAGACCCAATCAGCCCCAGCATTTT | CASSLDRPNQPQHF
- | TRBJ2-3 | TRBV10-2 | 14 | - | TGCGCCAGCAGTGACGGGGTCGTCACAGATACGCAGTATTTT | CASSDGVVTDTQYF
- | TRBJ1-1 | TRBV7-9 | 15 | - | TGTGCCAGCAGCTTAGAAGACGGGGGGAACACTGAAGCTTTCTTT | CASSLEDGGNTEAFF
- | TRBJ1-1 | TRBV19 | 12 | - | TGTGCCAGGGGGTCGGGAAACACTGAAGCTTTCTTT | CARGSGNTEAFF
TRBD2 | TRBJ2-3 | TRBV30 | 19 | - | TGTGCCTGGAGTGTATGGATTCCCGAGACTAGCGGGGGGGTAGATACGCAGTATTTT | CAWSVWIPETSGGVDTQYF